One sample yielded the 14 T cell receptor beta chains listed below, sequenced in a study of T cell repertoires in cytomegalovirus infection. Their antigens remain unidentified. Using its own MiXCR run on the reads, TCRdb lists one record per CDR3 protein. The sample includes more than 300,000 distinct CDR3 sequences, just under 35% seen only once; the top ten take less than 15%. The specimen comprised cultured PBMCs, sampled from culture after CMV antigen stimulation. Source of these receptors: a human donor in good health (CMV status not recorded). Some clones in this sample may be carry-over from other donors' samples.

This chain links TRBV9 with TRBJ1-2; tentatively, D is TRBD1 (5 bases). This CDR3 has 14 residues. Looked up from germline, CDR1 is SGDLS and CDR2 is YYNGEE. Trimming left V 3 bases short and J 4 bases short, with 13 bases between. The CDR3 coding sequence is TGTGCCAGCAGCGCCCTGGGGGGGTTCTATGGCTACACCTTC. Its protein product is CASSALGGFYGYTF. Supplemented by reference TRBV9 and TRBJ1-2, the full variable domain reads DSGVTQTPKHLITATGQRVTLRCSPRSGDLSVYWYQQSLDQGLQFLIQYYNGEERAKGNILERFSAQQFPDLHSELNLSSLELGDSALYFCASSALGGFYGYTFGSGTRLTVV.

The CDR3 here is CASSPDPTPTGELFF. The CDR3 region has the DNA TGTGCCAGCTCACCGGACCCTACGCCCACCGGGGAGCTGTTTTTT. The chain recombines TRBV18 with TRBJ2-2, with no clear D. In germline, CDR1 is KGHSH, CDR2 LQKENI. The CDR3 totals 15 residues. V lost 3 bases and J lost 4, with 12 bases in between.

The V and J genes are TRBV7-2 and TRBJ1-1; D gene unclear. The germline gives CDR1 SGHTA, CDR2 FQGNSA. Trimming pared 1 base from V and 5 bases from J, leaving 8 bases between. The CDR3 is 13 amino acids. DNA for the CDR3: TGTGCCAGCAGCTTAGTAGAGAGGACTGAAGCTTTCTTT. Amino acids: CASSLVERTEAFF.

J is TRBJ2-6 and V is TRBV6-6, with 7 bases lining up with TRBD2. The CDR3 totals 14 residues. Germline V gene sequence: CDR1 MNHNY, CDR2 SVGAGI (reference sequence). The V segment lost 11 bases and the J segment 0 bases; nucleotides outside the gene matches: 4. CDR3 sequence reads: CAAGDRSGANVLTF. CDR3 bases: TGTGCCGCGGGAGACCGCTCTGGGGCCAACGTCCTGACTTTC.

The V gene is TRBV6-2 or TRBV6-3, the J gene TRBJ2-7; no firm D call. The germline V and J ends were trimmed by 2 bases and 4 bases, with 6 bases remaining between them. This CDR3 is built from 12 residues. Germline assignment: CDR1 MNHEY and CDR2 SVGEGT. In DNA form, the CDR3 reads TGTGCCAGCAGTTACCAGATTTACGAGCAGTACGTC. This gives the protein CASSYQIYEQYV.

The chain combines TRBV20-1 with TRBJ2-1; D is unresolved. Germline assignment: CDR1 DFQATT and CDR2 SNEGSKA (reference sequence). This CDR3 spans 15 amino acids. Trimming shortened V by 0 bases and J by 5 bases, and 14 bases separated the two germline ends. CDR3 bases: TGCAGTGCTAGAGATCCCCGGTGGTCCGACAATGAGCAGTTCTTC. Protein product: CSARDPRWSDNEQFF.

This sequence joins TRBV6-8 and TRBJ2-1; D possibly corresponds to TRBD1 (7 bases). This CDR3 has 14 amino acids. The germline CDR1 and CDR2 sequences are MNHGY and SAAAGT. Trimming took off 2 bases at V and 8 bases at J, with 13 bases between the two ends. The CDR3 sequence is CASSYSQGGYEQFF. The DNA for the CDR3 is TGTGCCAGCAGTTACAGCCAGGGGGGATATGAGCAGTTCTTC.

There are many counts of this clonotype. The chain couples TRBV7-2 to TRBJ2-5; D is perhaps TRBD1 (6 bases). Deletions cut 4 bases from V and 4 bases from J, with 16 bases between. The germline gives CDR1 SGHTA, CDR2 FQGNSA. This CDR3 spans 15 amino acids. DNA for the CDR3: TGTGCCAGCAGCTCCTCGCCGCAAGGGGGAGAGACCCAGTACTTC. Its translation is CASSSSPQGGETQYF.

This clonotype came up many times. The rearrangement joins TRBV12-3 or TRBV12-4 to TRBJ1-1; D remains unclear. The CDR3 consists of 12 residues. Trimming shortened V by 6 bases and J by 3 bases, and 8 bases separated the two germline ends. CDR3 coding DNA: TGTGCCAGCAGCTGGAGGTACACTGAAGCTTTCTTT. Protein: CASSWRYTEAFF.

The table lists this clonotype with a count of one. Likely a read error: the CDR3 ends without its conserved phenylalanine or tryptophan. J is TRBJ2-3 and V is TRBV7-2, with D unresolved. Germline CDR1 and CDR2: SGHTA and FQGNSA. With 5 bases removed from V and 2 bases from J, the gap between germline ends came to 11 bases. There are 14 residues in the CDR3. CDR3 sequence (DNA): TGTGCCAGCAGCCGCTCCGAGAACACAGATACGCAGTATTCT. The encoded protein is CASSRSENTDTQYS.

In its sample, this clonotype was seen many times. CDR3: CASSIDRGQTEAFF. The CDR3 nucleotides read TGTGCCAGCAGTATCGACAGGGGGCAAACTGAAGCTTTCTTT. This chain uses TRBV6-1 with TRBJ1-1, with TRBD1 identical over 10 bases. The CDR3 is made up of 14 amino acids. In germline, CDR1 is MNHNS, CDR2 SASEGT. The junction had 5 bases not matched to a gene; V was cut back by 5 bases and J by 5 bases.

In this sample, this clonotype turned up a few times. The V and J genes are TRBV27 and TRBJ1-5; TRBD1 matches at 9 bases. V was pared by 7 bases and J by 7 bases, with 2 bases of the junction left unmatched. The germline CDR1 and CDR2 sequences are MNHEY and SMNVEV (reference sequence). CDR3 length equals 12 residues. The CDR3 coding sequence is TGTGCCAGCACAACAGGGGGCCAGCCCCAGCATTTT. It encodes CASTTGGQPQHF.

The chain recombines TRBV7-2 with TRBJ2-5; 8 nucleotides match TRBD2. Trimming took 4 bases from V and 0 from J; bases not matched to a gene: 7. Germline V CDR1 and CDR2: SGHTA, FQGNSA. This CDR3 is built from 16 residues. CDR3 nucleotide sequence: TGTGCCAGCAGCTCACCAGCGGGAGCTTACCAAGAGACCCAGTACTTC. It specifies CASSSPAGAYQETQYF.

This clonotype was observed at least ten times. V usage is TRBV7-2 and J usage is TRBJ2-5, with 7 positions matching TRBD2. V trimming: 8 bases; J trimming: 6 bases; junction bases outside the gene matches: 3. Germline CDR1 and CDR2: SGHTA and FQGNSA. The CDR3 totals 11 residues. The CDR3 region is CASGGVQTQYF. The CDR3 DNA sequence: TGTGCCAGCGGGGGGGTGCAGACCCAGTACTTC.